The 32 T cell receptor beta chains below all came from one sample that was sequenced in a study of T cells in Graves' hyperthyroidism and ophthalmopathy. Amplification yielded TCR beta CDR3 regions, with RNA transcripts as the source. A set of HTBI primers served as the primers for a first-round RT-PCR of the TCR CDR3. TCRdb independently ran MiXCR on the multiplex PCR reads; one entry per CDR3 protein. Of about 360,000 distinct CDR3 sequences listed, about 12% were seen once; the top ten hold 9.2%. The source material was blood. Receptor source: a woman aged 18-30 years with Graves' hyperthyroidism.

This clonotype was seen ten or more times. The chain links TRBV12-3 or TRBV12-4 to TRBJ2-5; D is perhaps TRBD1 or TRBD2 (5 bases each). This CDR3 contains 14 residues. The V and J ends lost 6 bases and 5 bases respectively, with 16 bases between them. Here the CDR3 reads CASRDSGWLETQYF. Written as DNA, the CDR3 is TGTGCCAGCAGGGACTCAGGGTGGCTGGAGACCCAGTACTTC.

The V gene is TRBV7-2, the J gene TRBJ1-1, with a tentative D call TRBD1 (6 bases). CDR1 is SGHTA, CDR2 FQGNSA, per germline. V lost 1 base and J 6 bases, leaving 15 bases between the germline ends. There are 15 residues in the CDR3. CDR3 DNA: TGTGCCAGCAGCTTAGTTTATTTGGGGGGCCCTGAAGCTTTCTTT. As protein: CASSLVYLGGPEAFF.

This chain connects TRBV4-3 to TRBJ2-1, with 7 bases aligning to TRBD1. The V segment lost 1 base and the J segment 6 bases; nucleotides outside the gene matches: 6. Germline V gene data show CDR1 as LGHNA and CDR2 as YSLEER. The CDR3 totals 15 residues. CDR3 sequence reads: CASSQALTGINEQFF. The CDR3 nucleotides read TGCGCCAGCAGCCAAGCTTTGACAGGGATCAATGAGCAGTTCTTC.

This clonotype has a handful of counts. At one end, the junction sequence differs from germline, possibly due to a read error. The V gene is TRBV28, the J gene TRBJ1-5; TRBD1 is a possible D gene (6 bases). The CDR3 is 15 amino acids. Germline-derived CDR1 and CDR2 are MDHEN and SYDVKM. CDR3 sequence (DNA): TGTGCCAGCAGTTTGAGGGGGTATAGCAATCGGCCCCAGCATTTT. Encoded protein: CASSLRGYSNRPQHF.

This clonotype occurred many times. The chain employs TRBV6-2 or TRBV6-3 and TRBJ2-3; D is undetermined. Trimming took off 6 bases at V and 3 bases at J, with 10 bases between the two ends. This CDR3 contains 13 residues. Germline V lookup: CDR1 MNHEY, CDR2 SVGEGT. CDR3 bases: TGTGCCAGCAGCTTCCTAGGGACAGATACGCAGTATTTT. This translates into CASSFLGTDTQYF.

In its sample, this clonotype was seen a few times. Here the CDR3 DNA reads TGTGCCAGCAACACTAATAGCGGGAGGGCCTCTGGCACCGGGGAGCTGTTTTTT. This gives the protein CASNTNSGRASGTGELFF. The chain couples TRBV27 to TRBJ2-2; 11 positions match TRBD2. CDR1 and CDR2 from the germline V gene are MNHEY and SMNVEV (reference sequence). The CDR3 consists of 18 residues. Trimming at V came to 7 bases and at J to 4 bases, leaving 14 bases not matched to a gene.

This clonotype was detected many times. The chain couples TRBV20-1 to TRBJ2-1, with a possible D match to TRBD1 (7 bases). V shed 5 bases and J shed 4 bases, with 18 bases lying between them. Germline CDR1 reads DFQATT; CDR2 reads SNEGSKA (reference sequence). The CDR3 length is 15 residues. CDR3 in DNA: TGCAGTGCTTTTTTCCGTCAGGGGGGATACAATGAGCAGTTCTTC. It is translated as CSAFFRQGGYNEQFF.

Many counts were recorded for this clonotype. The rearrangement links TRBV2 to TRBJ2-7; no firm D call. This CDR3 has 14 residues. V lost 3 bases and J 5 bases, leaving 14 bases between the germline ends. Germline loops: CDR1 SNHLY, CDR2 FYNNEI. The CDR3 DNA sequence: TGTGCCAGCAGTGATCGGTACAGCGTACACGAGCAGTACTTC. Amino acids: CASSDRYSVHEQYF.

The gene calls are TRBV5-1 and TRBJ1-2; weak D call: TRBD1 (5 bases). Germline loops: CDR1 SGHRS, CDR2 YFSETQ. Trimming removed 3 bases at V and 8 bases at J, with 23 bases between. The CDR3 length is 16 residues. The chain's CDR3 is CASSWERGKGYKGYTF. The DNA for the CDR3 is TGCGCCAGCAGCTGGGAGCGAGGGAAGGGGTATAAAGGCTACACCTTC.

The chain combines TRBV4-3 with TRBJ2-1; 10 positions agree with TRBD2. CDR3 length: 16 residues. Germline V lookup: CDR1 LGHNA, CDR2 YSLEER. Trimming at V came to 2 bases and at J to 4 bases, leaving 5 bases not matched to a gene. CDR3: CASSQLTSGLYNEQFF. CDR3 nucleotides: TGCGCCAGCAGCCAATTGACTAGCGGGCTTTACAATGAGCAGTTCTTC.

A remark on this clonotype: An end of the junction differs from the germline gene, which may be a read error. This chain connects TRBV3-1 to TRBJ1-1; the D is unclear. The CDR3 loop spans 14 amino acids. The germline V gene has CDR1 LGHDT and CDR2 YNNKEL (reference sequence). The CDR3 bases are TGTGCCAGCAGCCCCTCCGCTGGGAACGCTGAAGCTTTCTTT. It encodes CASSPSAGNAEAFF.

This clonotype was counted many times. The junction does not match germline at one end; this may be a read error. The chain links TRBV7-7 to TRBJ2-7, with D tentatively TRBD1 or TRBD2 (5 bases each). This CDR3 spans 15 amino acids. CDR1 is SSHAT, CDR2 FNYEAQ, per germline (reference sequence). As DNA, the CDR3 is TGTGCTAGCAGCCAGGGACCGACGAGCTCCTACGAGCAGTACTTC. This gives the protein CASSQGPTSSYEQYF.

This clonotype was seen once. The chain recombines TRBV20-1 with TRBJ2-6; D remains unclear. Germline assignment: CDR1 DFQATT and CDR2 SNEGSKA (reference sequence). The CDR3 has 13 amino acids. The germline V and J ends were trimmed by 6 bases and 2 bases, with 8 bases remaining between them. The CDR3 here is CSARLAGANVLTF. The CDR3 DNA reads as TGCAGTGCGAGGCTGGCTGGGGCCAACGTCCTGACTTTC.

The chain is built from TRBV5-6 and TRBJ2-1; no clear D. The CDR3 extends over 15 amino acids. V lost 0 bases and J lost 2, with 9 bases in between. From germline, CDR1 is SGHDT and CDR2 YYEEEE. For the CDR3, the DNA is TGTGCCAGCAGCTTGGTGGGGATTGCCTACAATGAGCAGTTCTTC. This codes for CASSLVGIAYNEQFF.

In this sample, this clonotype turned up many times. This chain links TRBV7-2 with TRBJ2-7; 13 bases agree with TRBD2. After removal of 5 bases from V and 2 bases from J, the junction contained 6 bases not matched to a gene. The CDR3 covers 16 residues. CDR1 and CDR2 (germline): SGHTA, FQGNSA. As DNA, the CDR3 is TGTGCCAGCAGCGAACACGGGACTAGCGGGGCCTACGAGCAGTACTTC. Translated: CASSEHGTSGAYEQYF.

J is TRBJ2-2 and V is TRBV30; D remains unclear. Germline V lookup: CDR1 GTSNPN, CDR2 SVGIG (reference sequence). The germline V and J ends were trimmed by 1 base and 4 bases, with 4 bases remaining between them. CDR3 size: 12 residues. The CDR3: CAWSGSTGELFF. The CDR3 region has the DNA TGTGCCTGGAGTGGTAGCACCGGGGAGCTGTTTTTT.

There are many counts of this clonotype. The rearrangement links TRBV20-1 to TRBJ2-3; D possibly corresponds to TRBD1 (5 bases). The germline gives CDR1 DFQATT, CDR2 SNEGSKA (reference sequence). Trimming shortened V by 4 bases and J by 1 base, and 6 bases separated the two germline ends. The CDR3 has 12 residues. CDR3 DNA: TGCAGTGCTAAGGGGCGCACAGATACGCAGTATTTT. This gives the protein CSAKGRTDTQYF.

This clonotype was detected many times. The V call is TRBV5-5, the J call TRBJ2-7; 7 positions match TRBD1. Germline CDR1 and CDR2: SGHKS and YYEKEE (reference sequence). The CDR3 covers 15 residues. The ends lost 4 bases at V and 2 bases at J; junction bases unmatched: 9. The CDR3 DNA is TGTGCCAGCAGCGAGGGGACAGAACTTCCCTACGAGCAGTACTTC. This gives the protein CASSEGTELPYEQYF.

This clonotype was seen many times. This rearrangement joins TRBV18 to TRBJ2-3; no reliable D call. Germline lookup yields CDR1 KGHSH and CDR2 LQKENI. The V and J ends lost 4 bases and 8 bases respectively, with 16 bases between them. The CDR3 has 14 amino acids. This chain's CDR3 is CASSRPDPITTQYF. In DNA form, the CDR3 reads TGTGCCAGCTCACGACCCGACCCAATTACTACGCAGTATTTT.

This clonotype came up a few times. The chain employs TRBV19 and TRBJ1-2; perhaps TRBD1 as D (5 bases). Germline loops: CDR1 LNHDA, CDR2 SQIVND (reference sequence). Trimming removed 6 bases from V and 7 bases from J, with 15 bases in between. This CDR3 region has 13 residues. The CDR3: CASSQDKLSGYTF. CDR3 DNA: TGTGCCAGTAGCCAGGACAAACTTAGTGGCTACACCTTC.

This clonotype has at least ten counts. The chain carries TRBV28 and TRBJ2-1; D gene unclear. Between the trimmed V and J ends, which lost 5 bases and 9 bases, there was a span of 11 bases. The germline V gene has CDR1 MDHEN and CDR2 SYDVKM. The CDR3 length is 12 residues. The CDR3, as DNA: TGTGCCAGCAGTAACACTGAGGTTGAGCAGTTCTTC. Translating gives CASSNTEVEQFF.

This clonotype turned up a few times. The DNA of the CDR3 is TGTGCCAGCAGTCGGGACAGGGGTAATTCACCCCTCCACTTT. Its translation is CASSRDRGNSPLHF. V usage is TRBV12-3 or TRBV12-4 and J usage is TRBJ1-6; 10 bases are shared with TRBD1. Unmatched junction bases numbered 1, after V lost 5 bases and J lost 6 bases. The CDR3 covers 14 residues.

Turning to this clonotype: Given a much more abundant clone one base away, this may be a read error. V usage is TRBV18 and J usage is TRBJ1-1; D possibly corresponds to TRBD1 (5 bases). Germline assignment: CDR1 KGHSH and CDR2 LQKENI. Trimming stripped 5 bases from V and 4 bases from J, with 17 bases between. This CDR3 is built from 15 residues. The chain's CDR3 is CASSATGAPGTEAFF. The CDR3 bases are TGTGCCAGCTCAGCAACCGGGGCCCCGGGCACTGAAGCTTTCTTT.

This clonotype was observed many times. The genes are TRBV24-1 and TRBJ1-4; a possible D gene is TRBD1 (5 bases). The CDR3 sequence is 17 residues long. V was pared by 4 bases and J by 5 bases, with 19 bases between. From germline, CDR1 is KGHDR and CDR2 SFDVKD. CDR3 region: CATSDREPGTANEKLFF. The CDR3 DNA sequence: TGTGCCACCAGTGACCGTGAGCCCGGGACGGCAAATGAAAAACTGTTTTTT.

In the case of this clonotype: Possible read error: a much larger clone is one base away. This chain joins TRBV5-6 and TRBJ1-1, with D possibly TRBD1 on 5 matching bases. This CDR3 contains 19 residues. CDR1 and CDR2 (germline): SGHDT, YYEEEE. The germline V and J ends were trimmed by 2 bases and 4 bases, with 27 bases remaining between them. Here the CDR3 reads CASSFGGIWDGSWGTEAFF. The CDR3 nucleotides read TGTGCCAGCAGCTTTGGAGGGATTTGGGACGGGTCCTGGGGCACTGAAGCTTTCTTT.

This clonotype was picked up many times. This chain connects TRBV7-2 to TRBJ1-1, with TRBD1 matching 7 bases. The CDR3 totals 16 residues. V lost 4 bases and J lost 0; bases outside the gene matches: 8. CDR1 is SGHTA, CDR2 FQGNSA, per germline. CDR3 sequence: CASSWGGQGVNTEAFF. The DNA of the CDR3 is TGTGCCAGCAGCTGGGGGGGGCAGGGGGTGAACACTGAAGCTTTCTTT.

This clonotype was counted many times. This chain uses TRBV9 with TRBJ2-7; a weak D match, TRBD1 (6 bases). CDR3 length: 15 residues. V was shortened by 2 bases and J by 4 bases, with 16 bases between the two germline ends. Germline CDR1 reads SGDLS; CDR2 reads YYNGEE. The CDR3 is CASSVETGSGYEQYF. The CDR3 nucleotides read TGTGCCAGCAGCGTTGAAACAGGGTCAGGTTACGAGCAGTACTTC.

The V gene is TRBV4-2, the J gene TRBJ2-7; D assignment may be TRBD1 or TRBD2 (5 bases each). Germline-derived CDR1 and CDR2 are LGHNA and YNFKEQ. The CDR3 spans 14 residues. Trimming removed 1 base at V and 4 bases at J, with 11 bases between. The CDR3: CASSQVGALYEQYF. CDR3 nucleotides: TGTGCCAGCAGCCAAGTCGGGGCGCTTTACGAGCAGTACTTC.

This clonotype appeared a few times. V gene TRBV25-1 combines with J gene TRBJ1-4; 9 bases line up with TRBD1. This CDR3 spans 17 amino acids. Germline V gene data show CDR1 as MGHDK and CDR2 as SYGVNS. J was trimmed by 0 bases and V by 4 bases; bases with no gene match: 6. The CDR3 protein is CASSGGTGTATNEKLFF. The CDR3 DNA sequence: TGTGCCAGCAGTGGTGGGACAGGGACTGCAACTAATGAAAAACTGTTTTTT.

The rearrangement joins TRBV10-1 to TRBJ2-2; D remains unclear. The CDR3 totals 16 residues. Germline V gives CDR1 WNHNN, CDR2 SYGVQD (reference sequence). V was cut by 3 bases and J by 6 bases, with 17 bases left in between. This CDR3 is CASSESIGRKAGELFF. The CDR3 region has the DNA TGCGCCAGCAGTGAATCTATAGGCAGGAAAGCCGGGGAGCTGTTTTTT.

Only a few counts were recorded for this clonotype. The chain links TRBV6-1 to TRBJ1-2, with 10 nucleotides matching TRBD1. Trimming at V came to 10 bases and at J to 6 bases, leaving 11 bases not matched to a gene. CDR3 length: 14 amino acids. CDR1 is MNHNS, CDR2 SASEGT, per germline. DNA for the CDR3: TGTGCCATCCTTGGGACAGGGGCTAGACATGGCTACACCTTC. As protein: CAILGTGARHGYTF.

The V call is TRBV5-6, the J call TRBJ2-1; 9 positions agree with TRBD2. CDR1 and CDR2 from the germline V gene are SGHDT and YYEEEE. The CDR3 sequence is 16 residues long. Trimming cost V 0 bases and J 6 bases; bases outside gene matches: 7. In DNA form, the CDR3 reads TGTGCCAGCAGCTTGGAGCTAGCGGGGTTGAGCAATGAGCAGTTCTTC. Its translation: CASSLELAGLSNEQFF.